Included here is one T cell receptor (beta chain) sequence, with context. This record comes from a study of blood T cell repertoires in COVID-19. Across the study: Material from acute and convalescent COVID-19 was sourced from the United States, Italy and Spain.

As originally analysed: The assay estimated nucleated cells by amplifying reference gene primers. Only in-frame clones appear in the TCRdb table, and some are missing; sequencing was by immunoSEQ multiplex PCR. That table is the source of V, J and clone size, and D and trimming were worked out from the DNA. The sample has 450,000 or so clones, around 90% seen once. V lost 4 bases and J lost 5, with 16 bases in between. This CDR3 contains 15 residues. Germline V gene sequence: CDR1 KGHDR, CDR2 SFDVKD. The sample taken for sequencing was peripheral blood. The sequence came from a man aged 18 to 29 with COVID-19, enrolled during active disease. The chain couples TRBV24-1 to TRBJ2-5, with D tentatively TRBD2 (6 bases). DNA for the CDR3: TGTGCCACCAGTGAGCCCTCGGGACTCGATGAGACCCAGTACTTC. Translated, it gives CATSEPSGLDETQYF.